The rows below give T cell receptor beta chains drawn from one sample of a study of early T cells in non-severe SARS-CoV-2 infection. TCRdb recomputed calls from the 5' RACE reads with MiXCR, one row per CDR3 protein. The table lists roughly 50,000 distinct CDR3 sequences, just over 8% of them singletons. The source material was whole blood. The receptors were sampled from an adult who was a healthcare worker with PCR-confirmed SARS-CoV-2 infection or an uninfected control (not recorded which). CDR3s leave out the opening cysteine and the closing phenylalanine or tryptophan. The order of the fields is J gene, V gene, CDR3 protein.

TRBJ2-7 TRBV6-5 ASSPFAGGGYEQY
TRBJ2-1 TRBV7-2 ASSISGGGYNEQF
TRBJ2-2 TRBV7-9 ASSPRKALNTGELF
TRBJ2-1 TRBV5-1 ASKLAGVEGEQF
TRBJ2-1 TRBV12-3/TRBV12-4 ASSMDPSRNEQF
TRBJ2-5 TRBV6-1 ASRRPTGETQY
TRBJ2-7 TRBV12-3/TRBV12-4 ASRYGTGGYEQY
TRBJ2-4 TRBV18 ASSPLHTSGQGENIQY
TRBJ1-4 TRBV12-3/TRBV12-4 ASREHGVGNEKLF
TRBJ2-7 TRBV6-5 ASSYGGVYEQY
TRBJ1-5 TRBV4-2 ASSPRTGEVIQPQH
TRBJ2-3 TRBV7-6 ASSSDQTGTDTQY
TRBJ2-5 TRBV6-6 ASSYGGGGGAGETQY
TRBJ2-3 TRBV4-3 ASSQEGAGETDTQY
TRBJ2-3 TRBV6-5 ASSYGQGIDTQY
TRBJ2-2 TRBV7-9 SGSIDTGELF
TRBJ2-1 TRBV7-3 ASSSDRGSYNEQF
TRBJ2-3 TRBV2 ASTGGGAGTDTQY
TRBJ1-1 TRBV9 ASSVGQSKAEAF
TRBJ2-1 TRBV15 ATSRVLGHEQF
TRBJ2-2 TRBV28 ASFRRTGNTGELF
TRBJ1-1 TRBV5-4 ASSSRHSNTEAF